These 23 T cell receptor beta chains came from one sample sequenced in a study of T cell clonality in common variable immunodeficiency. Produced via immunoSEQ multiplex PCR; TCRdb's table is partial and in-frame only. The sample holds more than 35,000 clones, and no clone turns up only once. Material for sequencing was peripheral blood mononuclear cells. The receptor set was obtained from a person aged 18 to 75 in good health.

This clone was detected ten times or more. The read terminates 3 residues before the CDR3 end, so the remaining end is supplied by the germline J gene. This sequence joins TRBV5-1 and TRBJ1-1; perhaps TRBD1 as D (5 bases). V was cut by 5 bases and J by 7 bases, with 12 bases left in between. CDR1 SGHRS and CDR2 YFSETQ come from the germline V gene. This CDR3 is 12 amino acids long. CDR3 DNA (partial): TGCGCCAGCAGAACGGGGGGGGGTGAA. This codes for CASRTGGGE. The full CDR3 protein is CASRTGGGEAFF.

This clone has at least ten counts. The CDR3 is cut off 3 residues early in the read; its end comes from the germline J gene. The chain recombines TRBV6-1 with TRBJ2-7, with TRBD2 identical over 13 bases. The CDR3 is 15 residues long. Germline trimming cut 4 bases from V and 4 bases from J; bases unmatched to any gene: 4. Germline-derived CDR1 and CDR2 are MNHNS and SASEGT. CDR3 DNA, as far as it was read: TGTGCCAGCAGTGCTCGGACTAGCGGGAGATACGAG. Protein product: CASSARTSGRYE. The entire CDR3 protein reads CASSARTSGRYEQYF.

This clone was found many times. The DNA ends 3 residues before the CDR3 does, and the rest of the CDR3 is filled in from the germline J gene. The rearrangement links TRBV5-6 to TRBJ2-7; TRBD1 agrees at 7 bases. CDR3 size: 14 residues. The germline V gene has CDR1 SGHDT and CDR2 YYEEEE. Trimming took 1 base from V and 6 from J; bases not matched to a gene: 7. CDR3 in amino acids: CASSLRQGLREQYF. The part of the CDR3 DNA that was read is TGTGCCAGCAGCTTGCGACAGGGTCTTCGCGAG.

This clone was recorded at least ten times. The read falls 3 residues short of the CDR3 end, and the missing part is taken from the germline J gene. The chain links TRBV18 to TRBJ2-1; 9 bases align to TRBD2. The length of the CDR3 is 17 residues. The V and J ends lost 4 bases and 2 bases, in that order; junction bases with no gene match: 9. The germline CDR1 and CDR2 sequences are KGHSH and LQKENI. The sequenced CDR3 bases are TGTGCCAGCTCACGGAAGGCGGTAGCGGGAGCCTACAATGAG. It yields the protein CASSRKAVAGAYNE. The CDR3 as a whole reads CASSRKAVAGAYNEQFF. Drawing the rest from reference TRBV18 and TRBJ2-1, the complete variable domain is NAGVMQNPRHLVRRRGQEARLRCSPMKGHSHVYWYRQLPEEGLKFMVYLQKENIIDESGMPKERFSAEFPKEGPSILRIQQVVRGDSAAYFCASSRKAVAGAYNEQFFGPGTRLTVL.

This clone was found many times. With the read ending 3 residues before the CDR3 end, the germline J gene is used to fill in that end. Different DNA sequences within this sample yield the same CDR3. The chain couples TRBV20-1 to TRBJ2-3; 11 bases align to TRBD2. V lost 2 bases, J lost 3 bases, and 1 base stayed unmatched. This CDR3 contains 14 residues. Germline V gene data show CDR1 as DFQATT and CDR2 as SNEGSKA (reference sequence). CDR3 region: CSARTSGRTDTQYF. The DNA read from the CDR3 is TGCAGTGCTAGAACTAGCGGGAGAACAGATACG.

This clone was seen at least ten times. CDR3 sequence: CATLPQFNYGYTF. CDR3 DNA (partial): TGTGCCACCCTACCGCAATTTAACTATGGC. V usage is TRBV2 and J usage is TRBJ1-2, with no clear D. The CDR3 is cut off 3 residues early in the read; its end comes from the germline J gene. The CDR3 spans 13 residues. The germline V gene encodes CDR1 SNHLY and CDR2 FYNNEI. V dropped 10 bases and J dropped 1 base, with 13 bases sitting between them. The full variable domain, its missing parts supplied by reference TRBV2 and TRBJ1-2, is EPEVTQTPSHQVTQMGQEVILRCVPISNHLYFYWYRQILGQKVEFLVSFYNNEISEKSEIFDDQFSVERPDGSNFTLKIRSTKLEDSAMYFCATLPQFNYGYTFGSGTRLTVV.

This clone has ten or more counts. The observed sequence ends 3 residues before the CDR3 terminus, with the missing tail filled in from the germline J gene. This chain joins TRBV6-1 and TRBJ1-1, with unresolved D. Deletions cut 2 bases from V and 3 bases from J, with 4 bases between. Per germline, CDR1 MNHNS and CDR2 SASEGT. The CDR3 has 12 residues. The CDR3 DNA, read in part, is TGTGCCAGCAGTGAAATCTACACTGAA. As protein: CASSEIYTE. The whole CDR3 protein reads CASSEIYTEAFF.

This clone was seen repeatedly, ten times or more. The read terminates 3 residues ahead of where the CDR3 ends, so the germline J gene completes it. The chain is built from TRBV15 and TRBJ1-4; D gene uncertain. The length of the CDR3 is 14 residues. Germline loops: CDR1 LNHNV, CDR2 YYDKDF (reference sequence). CDR3 DNA, as far as it was read: TGTGCTACCGGAATGGAGGGTGCTAATGAAAAA. Protein sequence: CATGMEGANEK. The entire CDR3 is CATGMEGANEKLFF.

Notes on this clone: The CDR3 end is not reached by the read, which stops 3 residues before it; the germline J gene fills it in. The chain joins TRBV7-2 to TRBJ2-5; 8 bases match TRBD1. The CDR3 length is 15 residues. Unmatched junction bases numbered 8, after V lost 4 bases and J lost 4 bases. The germline V gene has CDR1 SGHTA and CDR2 FQGNSA. The CDR3 here is CASSSPRTGPETQYF. Partial CDR3 DNA: TGTGCCAGCAGCTCCCCTAGGACAGGGCCAGAGACC.

This clone was detected many times. The CDR3 end is not reached by the read, which stops 3 residues before it; the germline J gene fills it in. The chain recombines TRBV20-1 with TRBJ1-1, with 8 bases that match TRBD1. The CDR3 runs to 13 residues. Germline CDR1 is DFQATT and CDR2 is SNEGSKA (reference sequence). V shed 4 bases and J 5 bases; nucleotides not matched to a gene: 6. CDR3 DNA, as far as it was read: TGCAGTGCTATTAGACGGACAGGGACTGAA. Amino acids: CSAIRRTGTE. The entire CDR3 reads CSAIRRTGTEAFF.

This clone was picked up many times. The read comes to an end 3 residues before the CDR3 does, leaving the germline J gene to fill in the end. The V gene is TRBV29-1, the J gene TRBJ1-2; 7 bases match TRBD1. CDR3 size: 13 residues. Germline V lookup: CDR1 SQVTM, CDR2 ANQGSEA. The ends lost 8 bases at V and 3 bases at J; junction bases unmatched: 9. The CDR3 is CSSDRAGDYGYTF. The sequenced part of the CDR3 DNA is TGCAGCAGCGACAGGGCAGGGGACTATGGC.

This clone was seen ten or more times. The CDR3 bases that were read are TGCGCCAGCGCCCCCCGGCGGGAGTTCAATTCCTACGAG. Translation: CASAPRREFNSYE. The CDR3 reads in full as CASAPRREFNSYEQYF. V is TRBV5-1 and J is TRBJ2-7; TRBD2 matches at 7 bases. The CDR3 extends 3 residues past the end of the read, so its final part is completed from the germline J gene. V was clipped by 7 bases and J by 1 base; unmatched bases: 14. This CDR3 is built from 16 residues. CDR1 is SGHRS, CDR2 YFSETQ, per germline.

At least ten counts were recorded for this clone. The read finishes 3 residues shy of the CDR3 end, and the germline J gene is used to complete it. The rearrangement joins TRBV19 to TRBJ1-1; D gene uncertain. Trimming took off 3 bases at V and 3 bases at J, with 11 bases between the two ends. The CDR3 totals 14 residues. Germline CDR1 and CDR2: LNHDA and SQIVND (reference sequence). The sequenced CDR3 bases are TGTGCCAGTAGTATGGCAGGCGATGACACTGAA. Translation gives CASSMAGDDTE. Given in full, the CDR3 is CASSMAGDDTEAFF. The variable domain in full, with the rest retrieved from reference TRBV19 and TRBJ1-1, is DGGITQSPKYLFRKEGQNVTLSCEQNLNHDAMYWYRQDPGQGLRLIYYSQIVNDFQKGDIAEGYSVSREKKESFPLTVTSAQKNPTAFYLCASSMAGDDTEAFFGQGTRLTVV.

This clone was counted ten times or more. The CDR3 end falls 3 residues outside the read, so it is completed with the germline J gene. The rearrangement joins TRBV11-2 to TRBJ1-2; a possible D gene is TRBD1 (6 bases). CDR1 SGHAT and CDR2 FQNNGV come from the germline V gene. This CDR3 comprises 13 residues. The V end lost 10 bases, the J end lost 4 bases, and 16 bases lay between the germline ends. The CDR3 spells CATVGAGAYGYTF. Partial CDR3 DNA: TGTGCCACAGTCGGGGCAGGGGCCTATGGC.

In its sample, this clone was seen many times. The CDR3 protein is CAWSIGNYGYTF. The CDR3 bases that were read are TGTGCCTGGAGTATAGGGAACTATGGC. The genes are TRBV30 and TRBJ1-2; D is undetermined. The sequenced fragment ends 3 residues before the CDR3 boundary, so the rest is inferred from the germline J gene. This CDR3 is built from 12 residues. Germline V CDR1 and CDR2: GTSNPN, SVGIG (reference sequence). The V and J ends lost 2 bases and 2 bases respectively, with 6 bases between them.

This clone was seen repeatedly, ten times or more. The CDR3 end falls 3 residues outside the read, so it is completed with the germline J gene. The rearrangement uses TRBV2 and TRBJ2-1, with 7 bases fitting TRBD1. V lost 4 bases to trimming and J lost 1 base; unmatched junction nucleotides: 4. The CDR3 is 15 amino acids. The germline gives CDR1 SNHLY, CDR2 FYNNEI. The chain's CDR3 is CASSVEGASYNEQFF. Incomplete CDR3 DNA: TGTGCCAGCAGTGTTGAGGGGGCATCCTACAATGAG.

This clone was recorded many times. The observed sequence ends 3 residues before the CDR3 terminus, with the missing tail filled in from the germline J gene. The chain carries TRBV30 and TRBJ1-2; 8 positions agree with TRBD1. The CDR3 has 17 residues. Unmatched junction bases numbered 18, after V lost 5 bases and J lost 4 bases. Germline V lookup: CDR1 GTSNPN, CDR2 SVGIG (reference sequence). The CDR3: CAWGRLAGGGLSYGYTF. The covered CDR3 bases are TGTGCCTGGGGTCGATTAGCAGGGGGCGGACTTTCCTATGGC.

Note on this clone: The read ends 3 residues shy of where the CDR3 ends; the end is completed using the germline J gene. V is TRBV7-2 and J is TRBJ2-1; the D gene could be TRBD1 or TRBD2 (5 bases each). Trimming stripped 0 bases from V and 5 bases from J, with 11 bases between. The CDR3 is made up of 15 amino acids. Germline CDR1 SGHTA, CDR2 FQGNSA. The CDR3 is CASSLAKRGDNEQFF. The CDR3 bases that were read are TGTGCCAGCAGCTTAGCGAAGAGGGGTGACAATGAG.

This clone showed up many times. The read stops 3 residues short of the end of the CDR3; the missing end is completed from the germline J gene. The rearrangement joins TRBV6-1 to TRBJ1-6; 11 bases line up with TRBD1. CDR3 size: 18 residues. CDR1 is MNHNS and CDR2 is SASEGT in the germline V gene. Trimming cost V 1 base and J 10 bases; bases outside gene matches: 12. CDR3 loop: CASSEGTGGASRGSPLHF. The CDR3 DNA, read in part, is TGTGCCAGCAGTGAAGGGACAGGGGGCGCCAGTCGGGGGTCACCC.

The sample holds many counts of this clone. The read finishes 3 residues shy of the CDR3 end, and the germline J gene is used to complete it. The V call is TRBV18, the J call TRBJ2-7; tentatively, D is TRBD1 (6 bases). The germline V gene has CDR1 KGHSH and CDR2 LQKENI. Trimming took off 5 bases at V and 3 bases at J, with 11 bases between the two ends. The CDR3 consists of 13 residues. The chain's CDR3 is CASSLQGSYEQYF. CDR3 DNA, as far as it was read: TGTGCCAGCTCATTACAGGGAAGCTACGAG.

This clone was seen repeatedly, ten times or more. The CDR3 end falls 3 residues outside the read, so it is completed with the germline J gene. The chain couples TRBV7-9 to TRBJ2-3; no definite D call. This CDR3 has 15 residues. V was trimmed by 5 bases and J by 0 bases, leaving 12 bases between them. The germline V gene encodes CDR1 SEHNR and CDR2 FQNEAQ (reference sequence). The CDR3 is CASSLHSLSTDTQYF. Partial CDR3 DNA: TGTGCCAGCAGCCTCCACTCCCTTAGCACAGATACG.

This clone was seen many times. The read ends 3 residues early relative to the CDR3; the germline J gene fills the gap. The chain uses TRBV7-9 and TRBJ1-2, with D perhaps TRBD1 (6 bases). The CDR3 loop spans 14 amino acids. The V gene's germline CDR1 is SEHNR and CDR2 FQNEAQ (reference sequence). CDR3 protein: CASSLGTEARGYTF. CDR3 DNA (partial): TGTGCCAGCAGCTTAGGGACAGAGGCAAGAGGC.

This clone was observed many times. With the read ending 3 residues before the CDR3 end, the germline J gene is used to fill in that end. This rearrangement joins TRBV20-1 to TRBJ2-1; 10 nucleotides agree with TRBD2. Germline V CDR1 and CDR2: DFQATT, SNEGSKA (reference sequence). J gave up 7 bases and V 5 bases, and 8 bases lay outside the gene matches. The CDR3 totals 14 residues. The chain's CDR3 is CSAGSGRDGNEQFF. Partial CDR3 DNA: TGCAGTGCTGGGAGCGGGAGGGACGGTAATGAG.